This T cell receptor (beta chain) was identified during a study of T cells in Graves' hyperthyroidism and ophthalmopathy. General study findings and limits: For ophthalmopathy, model prediction preceded onset by a median about 6 months. Also found in blood were most expanded thyroid clonotypes above 0.001.

In making diagnoses, clinical symptoms, serum thyroxine and TRAb, thyroid ultrasound and orbital computed tomography were all used. Extraction of PBMCs used approximately 10 ml of fresh peripheral blood. The CDR3 consists of 17 residues. CDR1 SGHTA and CDR2 FQGNSA come from the germline V gene. The ends were cut back, 3 bases at V and 10 bases at J, with 22 bases in the middle. RNA transcripts yielded amplified TCR beta CDR3 regions. RT-PCR in the first round (using the HTBI primer set) targeted the TCR CDR3. TCRdb independently ran MiXCR on the multiplex PCR reads; one entry per CDR3 protein. The sample has roughly 700,000 distinct CDR3 sequences; 30% to 40% are singletons. Comments on this clonotype: Its cognate antigen is unknown.

Specimen: blood. This chain joins TRBV7-2 and TRBJ1-6, with D perhaps TRBD1 (5 bases). This TCR derives from a woman aged 40 to 50 with Graves' hyperthyroidism. CDR3 DNA sequence: TGTGCCAGCAGCTTCGACCCTTCAGCCGGGGCAGGGTCACCCCTCCACTTT. Protein: CASSFDPSAGAGSPLHF.